Reported below is one T cell receptor beta chain. Its specificity is unknown. The data were taken from a study of shared clonotypes between healthy human individuals. Findings and caveats of the study: A limitation of the genetic and exposure-history diversity represented arose from few donors.

Germline trimming cut 2 bases from V and 5 bases from J; bases unmatched to any gene: 7. Per germline, CDR1 SNHLY and CDR2 FYNNEI. The length of the CDR3 is 16 residues. Under the authors' procedure: Junction-only sequences produced by ImmunoSEQ had no quality scores, so filtering differed. Only in-frame clones appear in the TCRdb table, and some are missing; sequencing was by immunoSEQ multiplex PCR. V, J and clone size were drawn from that table, and D and trimming were deduced from the DNA. The repertoire has about 2.4 million clones, around nine tenths of them found once; the top ten carry roughly 0.14%.

The chain employs TRBV2 and TRBJ1-4; TRBD1 matches 8 bases. Sequencing was done on a sample of naive CD4+ T cells sorted from blood. Subset here: CD45RA+ positively selected. The source is a man in his late teens or twenties in good health. CDR3 sequence: CASSEYRDRRNEKLFF. The CDR3 region has the DNA TGTGCCAGCAGTGAATATAGGGACAGGCGAAATGAAAAACTGTTTTTT.